This entry lists 27 T cell receptor beta chains sequenced from one sample in a study of blood T cell repertoires in COVID-19. The repertoire was sequenced with immunoSEQ multiplex PCR; TCRdb's copy has only in-frame clones and lacks some. The profile shows approximately 11,000 clones, 85% to 90% of them singletons. The sequenced sample consisted of peripheral blood. The source is a woman aged 60-70 years with active COVID-19.

This chain joins TRBV7-9 and TRBJ1-6, with 8 bases lining up with TRBD1. CDR3 length: 17 residues. V was clipped by 1 base and J by 3 bases; unmatched bases: 5. CDR1 and CDR2 from the germline V gene are SEHNR and FQNEAQ (reference sequence). The CDR3 region is CASSLDSGGNYNSPLHF. The CDR3 bases are TGTGCCAGCAGCTTAGACTCAGGGGGCAACTATAATTCACCCCTCCACTTT.

The chain is built from TRBV19 and TRBJ2-7, with D perhaps matching TRBD1 (5 bases). Germline CDR1 is LNHDA and CDR2 is SQIVND (reference sequence). The CDR3 runs 13 residues. V lost 4 bases and J lost 2, with 9 bases in between. CDR3 residues: CASSTGWAYEQYF. CDR3 in DNA: TGTGCCAGTAGTACAGGGTGGGCCTACGAGCAGTACTTC.

The chain couples TRBV7-3 to TRBJ1-2; 8 bases match TRBD1. The CDR3 has 15 amino acids. Germline assignment: CDR1 SGHTA and CDR2 FQGTGA. The V segment lost 7 bases and the J segment 6 bases; nucleotides outside the gene matches: 13. CDR3 sequence: CASTLTGGQTHGYTF. CDR3 nucleotide sequence: TGTGCCAGCACACTCACAGGGGGGCAAACCCATGGCTACACCTTC.

V is TRBV9 and J is TRBJ2-5; TRBD2 matches 10 bases. Germline V gives CDR1 SGDLS, CDR2 YYNGEE. The junction had 7 bases not matched to a gene; V was cut back by 4 bases and J by 4 bases. CDR3 length: 15 amino acids. Here the CDR3 DNA reads TGTGCCAGCAGCCCTAGCGGGGGCGCCTCAGAGACCCAGTACTTC. As protein: CASSPSGGASETQYF.

The chain carries TRBV11-2 and TRBJ2-3, with TRBD1 as a possible D gene (6 bases). V lost 2 bases to trimming and J lost 3 bases, with 12 bases between them. The V gene's germline CDR1 is SGHAT and CDR2 FQNNGV. The CDR3 extends over 15 amino acids. The CDR3 sequence: CASSLSRGWTDTQYF. For the CDR3, the DNA is TGTGCCAGCAGCTTATCCAGGGGATGGACAGATACGCAGTATTTT.

The chain carries TRBV25-1 and TRBJ1-4; 9 positions agree with TRBD1. CDR3 length: 15 amino acids. Germline V gives CDR1 MGHDK, CDR2 SYGVNS. V lost 6 bases and J lost 3; bases outside the gene matches: 5. CDR3 nucleotide sequence: TGTGCCAGCAGGGCCGGGACAGGGTCTAATGAAAAACTGTTTTTT. Protein sequence: CASRAGTGSNEKLFF.

The gene calls are TRBV7-2 and TRBJ2-1; D is unclear. From germline, CDR1 is SGHTA and CDR2 FQGNSA. This CDR3 contains 15 residues. The germline V and J ends were trimmed by 3 bases and 5 bases, with 14 bases remaining between them. Here the CDR3 reads CASSFGFSRNNEQFF. The CDR3 nucleotides are TGTGCCAGCAGCTTCGGGTTTTCTAGGAACAATGAGCAGTTCTTC.

The V and J genes are TRBV3-1 (or the pseudogene TRBV3-2) and TRBJ1-2; D is perhaps TRBD1 (5 bases). Germline V gene sequence: CDR1 LGHDT, CDR2 YNNKEL (reference sequence). The germline V and J ends were trimmed by 7 bases and 0 bases, with 12 bases remaining between them. The CDR3 runs to 14 residues. The CDR3 spells CASNWGRSNYGYTF. CDR3 in DNA: TGTGCCAGCAATTGGGGGAGGTCTAACTATGGCTACACCTTC.

The chain links TRBV24-1 to TRBJ2-1, with 13 bases matching TRBD2. This CDR3 spans 18 amino acids. Germline V gene lookup returns CDR1 KGHDR and CDR2 SFDVKD. V lost 7 bases, J lost 7 bases, and 15 bases stayed unmatched. Written as DNA, the CDR3 is TGTGCCACCAGAAGACAGATACTAGCGGGAGGGCCTTGGAATGAGCAGTTCTTC. It encodes CATRRQILAGGPWNEQFF.

This clone was observed a handful of times. The rearrangement uses TRBV24-1 and TRBJ1-2, with TRBD1 as a possible D gene (5 bases). This CDR3 is built from 11 residues. The V gene lost 2 bases and the J gene lost 13 bases, with 10 bases spanning the gap. Germline-derived CDR1 and CDR2 are KGHDR and SFDVKD. The CDR3 loop reads CATSDYRTVTF. Written as DNA, the CDR3 is TGTGCCACCAGTGATTACAGGACGGTCACCTTC.

The chain employs TRBV7-2 and TRBJ2-6; tentative D call: TRBD2 (5 bases). The CDR3 is 15 residues long. Trimming removed 5 bases at V and 0 bases at J, with 8 bases between. Looked up from germline, CDR1 is SGHTA and CDR2 is FQGNSA. Here the CDR3 DNA reads TGTGCCAGCAGCCCGGGGATCTCTGGGGCCAACGTCCTGACTTTC. Translating gives CASSPGISGANVLTF. The entire variable domain, with the rest obtained from reference TRBV7-2 and TRBJ2-6, is as follows: GAGVSQSPSNKVTEKGKDVELRCDPISGHTALYWYRQSLGQGLEFLIYFQGNSAPDKSGLPSDRFSAERTGGSVSTLTIQRTQQEDSAVYLCASSPGISGANVLTFGAGSRLTVL.

The chain uses TRBV14 and TRBJ1-2; D might be TRBD1 (5 bases). The V and J ends lost 3 bases and 8 bases respectively, with 22 bases between them. Germline V lookup: CDR1 SGHDN, CDR2 FVKESK. The CDR3 is 16 amino acids. The CDR3 nucleotides read TGTGCCAGCAGCCAGCACCAGGGTTCGCGCGTCGGCGGCTACACCTTC. It codes for CASSQHQGSRVGGYTF.

The chain couples TRBV6-5 to TRBJ1-1; TRBD1 agrees at 9 bases. Germline V CDR1 and CDR2: MNHEY, SVGAGI. The CDR3 spans 14 residues. V gave up 7 bases and J gave up 0 bases; unmatched junction bases: 3. CDR3 coding DNA: TGTGCCAGCACACGACAGGGGGTGAACACTGAAGCTTTCTTT. Translated: CASTRQGVNTEAFF.

The chain carries TRBV19 and TRBJ1-2; D is unclear. Trimming took off 7 bases at V and 4 bases at J, with 10 bases between the two ends. Per the germline V gene, CDR1 is LNHDA and CDR2 is SQIVND (reference sequence). The CDR3 runs 12 residues. CDR3 nucleotide sequence: TGTGCCAGTAATCCCGGTGGCTATGGCTACACCTTC. Encoded protein: CASNPGGYGYTF. The full variable domain, with the rest looked up from reference TRBV19 and TRBJ1-2, is DGGITQSPKYLFRKEGQNVTLSCEQNLNHDAMYWYRQDPGQGLRLIYYSQIVNDFQKGDIAEGYSVSREKKESFPLTVTSAQKNPTAFYLCASNPGGYGYTFGSGTRLTVV.

The chain is built from TRBV6-4 and TRBJ2-3, with 14 positions matching TRBD2. Germline V gene lookup returns CDR1 MRHNA and CDR2 SNTAGT. V was pared by 5 bases and J by 3 bases, with 13 bases of the junction left unmatched. The CDR3 spans 19 residues. CDR3 nucleotides: TGTGCCAGCAGTAAGTTGGGGACTAGCGGGGGCCCCGGGACAGATACGCAGTATTTT. It is translated as CASSKLGTSGGPGTDTQYF.

V usage is TRBV5-1 and J usage is TRBJ1-1; D is perhaps TRBD1 (5 bases). Between the trimmed V and J ends, which lost 0 bases and 3 bases, there was a span of 6 bases. The CDR3 is made up of 13 amino acids. Germline lookup yields CDR1 SGHRS and CDR2 YFSETQ. CDR3 DNA: TGCGCCAGCAGCTTGGCCAGGGACACTGAAGCTTTCTTT. Translated, it gives CASSLARDTEAFF.

The gene calls are TRBV3-1 (or the pseudogene TRBV3-2) and TRBJ2-4, with 8 bases fitting TRBD2. The V segment lost 1 base and the J segment 7 bases; nucleotides outside the gene matches: 9. Germline values: CDR1 LGHDT, CDR2 YNNKEL (reference sequence). This CDR3 is 16 amino acids long. DNA of the CDR3: TGTGCCAGCAGCCAAGCCCGCCCGGGACTAGACAACATTCAGTACTTC. Amino acids: CASSQARPGLDNIQYF.

This sequence joins TRBV10-1 and TRBJ2-2; 12 bases agree with TRBD2. This CDR3 is built from 16 residues. CDR1 WNHNN and CDR2 SYGVQD come from the germline V gene (reference sequence). Germline trimming cut 2 bases from V and 8 bases from J; bases unmatched to any gene: 6. For the CDR3, the DNA is TGCGCCAGCAGTGAGGGACTAGCGGGGCCGATGGGGGAGCTGTTTTTT. It specifies CASSEGLAGPMGELFF.

This chain joins TRBV11-1 and TRBJ2-2; 13 bases line up with TRBD2. Germline CDR1 SGHAT, CDR2 FQDESV (reference sequence). The CDR3 runs 16 residues. The V gene end was trimmed by 6 bases and the J gene end by 6 bases; junction bases not matched to a gene: 7. The CDR3 region has the DNA TGTGCCAGCAGGGACGGACTAGCGGGAGTGTCCGGGGAGCTGTTTTTT. Translation gives CASRDGLAGVSGELFF.

V and J are TRBV19 and TRBJ1-1; possibly TRBD1 for D (5 bases). The CDR3 sequence is 14 residues long. The germline V gene encodes CDR1 LNHDA and CDR2 SQIVND (reference sequence). V lost 4 bases, J lost 1 base, and 10 bases lay in between. CDR3 nucleotide sequence: TGTGCCAGTAGTAGACAAACAGGGAACACTGAAGCTTTCTTT. Amino acid sequence: CASSRQTGNTEAFF.

This chain uses TRBV27 with TRBJ2-5; 13 bases match TRBD2. This CDR3 is built from 16 residues. J lost 3 bases, V lost 2 bases, and 3 bases had no gene match. Germline V gene lookup returns CDR1 MNHEY and CDR2 SMNVEV (reference sequence). The CDR3 nucleotides are TGTGCCAGCAGTTTACGGGGACTAGCGGGAAAAGAGACCCAGTACTTC. It yields the protein CASSLRGLAGKETQYF.

The chain employs TRBV7-8 and TRBJ1-1; D is possibly TRBD1 (6 bases). Trimming stripped 5 bases from V and 4 bases from J, with 14 bases between. This CDR3 has 14 amino acids. Germline loops: CDR1 SGHVS, CDR2 FQNEAQ. In DNA, the CDR3 is TGTGCCAGCAGCATTGCAGGGGTCCCCACTGAAGCTTTCTTT. It yields the protein CASSIAGVPTEAFF.

The chain recombines TRBV4-1 with TRBJ2-5; 7 bases match TRBD1. Trimming took 2 bases from V and 2 from J; bases not matched to a gene: 8. CDR3 length: 16 amino acids. The V gene's germline CDR1 is MGHRA and CDR2 YSYEKL. The CDR3 here is CASSQIGGRLQETQYF. In DNA, the CDR3 is TGCGCCAGCAGCCAAATAGGGGGCCGACTACAAGAGACCCAGTACTTC.

This chain uses TRBV6-5 with TRBJ1-1; TRBD1 is a possible D gene (6 bases). V was cut by 10 bases and J by 5 bases, with 20 bases left in between. Germline lookup yields CDR1 MNHEY and CDR2 SVGAGI. The CDR3 length is 14 residues. CDR3 bases: TGTGCCACCTGGGGCTACCCTCAGGGGACTGAAGCTTTCTTT. It yields the protein CATWGYPQGTEAFF.

The count of this clone is one. The gene calls are TRBV2 and TRBJ1-1; possibly TRBD1 for D (5 bases). V was clipped by 6 bases and J by 1 base, with 15 bases between them. Germline V gene lookup returns CDR1 SNHLY and CDR2 FYNNEI. The CDR3 runs to 15 residues. This chain's CDR3 is CASRTDTGPNTEAFF. The DNA for the CDR3 is TGTGCCAGCAGGACAGACACCGGGCCGAACACTGAAGCTTTCTTT.

V is TRBV10-2 and J is TRBJ1-1, with 9 bases aligning to TRBD1. This CDR3 comprises 15 residues. J was trimmed by 0 bases and V by 8 bases; bases with no gene match: 7. The V gene's germline CDR1 is WSHSY and CDR2 SAAADI. The CDR3 spells CASRPGQGMNTEAFF. The CDR3 nucleotides read TGCGCCAGCCGCCCGGGACAGGGTATGAACACTGAAGCTTTCTTT.

This sequence joins TRBV30 and TRBJ2-7, with 10 positions matching TRBD1. In germline, CDR1 is GTSNPN, CDR2 SVGIG (reference sequence). Germline trimming cut 4 bases from V and 3 bases from J; bases unmatched to any gene: 12. The CDR3 has 16 residues. The CDR3 is CAWMGKDGDRGYEQYF. As DNA, the CDR3 is TGTGCCTGGATGGGCAAAGATGGGGACAGGGGCTACGAGCAGTACTTC. Full variable domain (missing parts from reference TRBV30 and TRBJ2-7): SQTIHQWPATLVQPVGSPLSLECTVEGTSNPNLYWYRQAAGRGLQLLFYSVGIGQISSEVPQNLSASRPQDRQFILSSKKLLLSDSGFYLCAWMGKDGDRGYEQYFGPGTRLTVT.